A selection of T cell receptor beta chains follows, all from one sample in a study of blood T cells in healthy people across ages. A single record per CDR3 protein comes from TCRdb applying MiXCR to the 5' RACE reads. The sample lists over 300,000 distinct CDR3 sequences, approximately 52% occurring once. The sample comprised blood. The receptors derive from a man in his 60s in good health. Each CDR3 is given with its conserved first and last residue. Size tells how often a clone was seen (once, few, many) or the class of an expanded clone, and some rows leave it out.

clone size | J gene | V gene | CDR3 protein
few | TRBJ2-1 | TRBV20-1 | CSARESGKTYNEQFF
many | TRBJ2-3 | TRBV20-1 | CSARDGASGTDTQYF
- | TRBJ2-1 | TRBV7-2 | CASSPNLLIAEQFF
- | TRBJ1-4 | TRBV7-7 | CASSRTPATNEKLFF
- | TRBJ2-3 | TRBV20-1 | CSATGAPASTDTQYF
- | TRBJ2-3 | TRBV7-9 | CAISPMRDTQYF
few | TRBJ2-7 | TRBV10-1 | CASSGGTGVRYEQYF
many | TRBJ1-5 | TRBV7-2 | CAASQGPNQPQHF
- | TRBJ1-1 | TRBV6-4 | CASRRDREGTEAFF
few | TRBJ2-1 | TRBV27 | CASSFFSRDSEQFF
- | TRBJ2-2 | TRBV29-1 | CSVETSQGTGELFF
- | TRBJ2-7 | TRBV20-1 | CSARIRGGRVTNEQYF
many | TRBJ2-1 | TRBV20-1 | CSASGDHNEQFF
few | TRBJ2-7 | TRBV29-1 | CSVSRQGSSYEQYF
once | TRBJ2-1 | TRBV6-2/TRBV6-3 | CASSKPLAGYYNEQFF
- | TRBJ2-3 | TRBV2 | CASSAVGLDTQYF
few | - | TRBV27 | CASSLRGPGVEGWGEQFF
- | TRBJ2-7 | TRBV25-1 | CASGGGQVKAYEQYF
- | TRBJ2-1 | TRBV5-6 | CASSLRLAGPNEQFF
- | TRBJ2-4 | TRBV6-5 | CASSSTGAAKNIQYF
- | TRBJ1-1 | TRBV20-1 | CSARAPGDQNTEAFF
- | TRBJ2-7 | TRBV29-1 | CSVVSGRANEQYF
- | TRBJ1-6 | TRBV5-6 | CASSPIGVENTLHF
few | TRBJ2-5 | TRBV29-1 | CSVDVSGVGGEQYF
- | TRBJ2-3 | TRBV10-3 | CAISGGRSTDTQYF
once | TRBJ2-3 | TRBV28 | CASSSPKTGQGATDTQYF
few | TRBJ2-4 | TRBV6-1 | CASSEAKGGSGGFKNIQYF
- | TRBJ1-2 | TRBV5-6 | CASSLGQYGYTF
- | TRBJ2-1 | TRBV12-3/TRBV12-4 | CASSFKRGVDEQFF
few | TRBJ2-7 | TRBV3-1 | CASSPRIAYEQYF
few | TRBJ2-1 | TRBV7-2 | CASGEAAPRFF
few | TRBJ2-7 | TRBV7-8 | CASSLLANSYEQYF
- | - | TRBV9 | CASSVEREENEQYF
- | TRBJ2-1 | TRBV7-6 | CASSLAGQGHEQFF
many | TRBJ2-3 | TRBV25-1 | CASRASWGGPTDTQYF
- | - | TRBV29-1 | CSFNRGHEQYF
- | TRBJ2-7 | TRBV6-2/TRBV6-3 | CARDTRAGSYEQYF
once | - | TRBV29-1 | CSVGTSGLYNEQYF
- | TRBJ1-1 | TRBV29-1 | CSVGDAEAFF
few | TRBJ1-2 | TRBV7-9 | CASSLSQGANYGYTF
- | TRBJ1-6 | TRBV2 | CASSTRSENSPLHF
- | TRBJ2-7 | TRBV28 | CTSSLATSGNYEQYF
- | TRBJ1-6 | TRBV7-2 | CASSPGRLNSPLHF
- | TRBJ2-6 | TRBV6-4 | CASSEDNSGANVLTF
- | TRBJ2-5 | TRBV10-2 | CASSELPFEREEETQYF
- | TRBJ1-2 | TRBV12-3/TRBV12-4 | CASSLYVQGNYGHTF
many | TRBJ1-2 | TRBV28 | CASTSQTGRGYGYTF